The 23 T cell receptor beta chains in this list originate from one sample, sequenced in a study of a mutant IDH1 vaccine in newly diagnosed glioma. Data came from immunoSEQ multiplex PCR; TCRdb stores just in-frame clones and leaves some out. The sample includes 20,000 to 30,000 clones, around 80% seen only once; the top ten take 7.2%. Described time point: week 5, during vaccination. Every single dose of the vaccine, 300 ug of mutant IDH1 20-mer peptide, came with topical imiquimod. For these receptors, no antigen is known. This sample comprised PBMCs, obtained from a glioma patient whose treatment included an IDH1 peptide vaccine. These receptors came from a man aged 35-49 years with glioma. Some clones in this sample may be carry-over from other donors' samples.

The CDR3 protein is CASRGGSSGNTIYF. CDR3 DNA sequence: TGCGCCAGCAGGGGGGGCTCCTCTGGAAACACCATATATTTT. The chain has TRBV10-2 and TRBJ1-3, with D possibly being TRBD1 (6 bases). CDR1 is WSHSY, CDR2 SAAADI, per germline. The CDR3 sequence is 14 residues long. Trimming stripped 6 bases from V and 0 bases from J, with 9 bases between.

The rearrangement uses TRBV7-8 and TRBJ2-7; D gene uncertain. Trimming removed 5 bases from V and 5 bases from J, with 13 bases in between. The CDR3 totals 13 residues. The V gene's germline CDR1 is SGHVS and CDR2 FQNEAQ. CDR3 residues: CASSPRRKNEQYF. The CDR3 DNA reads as TGTGCCAGCAGCCCCCGCCGGAAAAACGAGCAGTACTTC.

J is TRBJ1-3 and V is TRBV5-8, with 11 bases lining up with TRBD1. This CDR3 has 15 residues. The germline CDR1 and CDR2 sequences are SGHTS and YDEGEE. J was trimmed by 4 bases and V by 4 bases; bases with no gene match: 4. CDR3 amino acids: CASSGQGARGNTIYF. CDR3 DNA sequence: TGTGCCAGCAGCGGACAGGGGGCGCGAGGAAACACCATATATTTT.

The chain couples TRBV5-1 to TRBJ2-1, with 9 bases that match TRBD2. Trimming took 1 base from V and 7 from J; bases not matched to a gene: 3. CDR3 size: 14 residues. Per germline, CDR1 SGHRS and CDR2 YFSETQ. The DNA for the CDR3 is TGCGCCAGCAGCTTGTCTAGCGGGGCAAATGAGCAGTTCTTC. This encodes CASSLSSGANEQFF.

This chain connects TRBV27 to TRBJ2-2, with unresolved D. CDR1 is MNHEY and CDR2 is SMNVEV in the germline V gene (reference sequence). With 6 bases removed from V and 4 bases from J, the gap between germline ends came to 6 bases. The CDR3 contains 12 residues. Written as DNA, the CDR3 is TGTGCCAGCAGGAAGGGCACCGGGGAGCTGTTTTTT. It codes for CASRKGTGELFF.

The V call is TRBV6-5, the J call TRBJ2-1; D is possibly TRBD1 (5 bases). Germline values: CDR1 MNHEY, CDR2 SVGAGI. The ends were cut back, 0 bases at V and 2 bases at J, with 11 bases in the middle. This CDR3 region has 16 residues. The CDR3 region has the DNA TGTGCCAGCAGTTACTCGAGCAGGGTCCCCTACAATGAGCAGTTCTTC. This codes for CASSYSSRVPYNEQFF.

The CDR3 loop is CASSFGGDTQYF. The DNA of the CDR3 is TGTGCCAGCAGCTTCGGGGGAGATACGCAGTATTTT. The chain uses TRBV9 and TRBJ2-3, with D possibly TRBD2 on 6 matching bases. The V gene's germline CDR1 is SGDLS and CDR2 YYNGEE. Trimming removed 4 bases at V and 5 bases at J, with 8 bases between. The CDR3 totals 12 residues.

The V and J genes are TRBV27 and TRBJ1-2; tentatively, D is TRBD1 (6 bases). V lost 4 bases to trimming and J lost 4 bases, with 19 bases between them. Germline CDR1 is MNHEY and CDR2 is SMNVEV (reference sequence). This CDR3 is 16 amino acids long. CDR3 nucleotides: TGTGCCAGCAGTTCTTTGGGGGCAGGGGCGACCTATGGCTACACCTTC. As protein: CASSSLGAGATYGYTF.

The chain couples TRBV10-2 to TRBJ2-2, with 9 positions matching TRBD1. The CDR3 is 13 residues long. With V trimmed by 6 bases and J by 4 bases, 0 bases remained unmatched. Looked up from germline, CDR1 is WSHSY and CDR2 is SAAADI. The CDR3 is CASRTGGTGELFF. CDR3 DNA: TGCGCCAGCAGGACAGGGGGCACCGGGGAGCTGTTTTTT.

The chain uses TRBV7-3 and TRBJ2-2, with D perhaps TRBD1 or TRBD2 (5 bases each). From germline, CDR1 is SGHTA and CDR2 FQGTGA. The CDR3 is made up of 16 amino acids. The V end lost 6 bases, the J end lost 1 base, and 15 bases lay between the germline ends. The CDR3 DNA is TGTGCCAGCAGATATCGAGGGGCGGGGAACACCGGGGAGCTGTTTTTT. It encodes CASRYRGAGNTGELFF.

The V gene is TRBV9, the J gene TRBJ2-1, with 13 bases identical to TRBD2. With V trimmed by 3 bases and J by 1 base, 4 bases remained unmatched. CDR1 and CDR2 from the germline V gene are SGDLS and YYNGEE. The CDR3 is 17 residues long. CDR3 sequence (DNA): TGTGCCAGCAGCGCCCGGACTAGCGGGGGTTCCTACAATGAGCAGTTCTTC. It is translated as CASSARTSGGSYNEQFF.

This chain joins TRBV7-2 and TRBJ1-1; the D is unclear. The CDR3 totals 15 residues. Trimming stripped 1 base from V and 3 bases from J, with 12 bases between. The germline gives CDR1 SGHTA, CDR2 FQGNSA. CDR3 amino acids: CASSLVLRADTEAFF. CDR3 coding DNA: TGTGCCAGCAGCTTAGTTCTCCGGGCCGACACTGAAGCTTTCTTT.

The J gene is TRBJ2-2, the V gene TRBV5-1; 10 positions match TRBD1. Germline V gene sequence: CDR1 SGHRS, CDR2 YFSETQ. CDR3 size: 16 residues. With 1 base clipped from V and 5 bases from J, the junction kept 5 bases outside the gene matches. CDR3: CASSLRTGGITGELFF. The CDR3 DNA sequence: TGCGCCAGCAGCTTGAGGACAGGGGGAATAACCGGGGAGCTGTTTTTT.

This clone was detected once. The CDR3 coding sequence is TGTGCCAGCAGCCTAGGTAGGGGGACCCAGTACTTC. It codes for CASSLGRGTQYF. This sequence joins TRBV11-2 and TRBJ2-5; D might be TRBD1 (5 bases). Trimming left V 5 bases short and J 7 bases short, with 11 bases between. CDR1 SGHAT and CDR2 FQNNGV come from the germline V gene. The CDR3 is made up of 12 amino acids.

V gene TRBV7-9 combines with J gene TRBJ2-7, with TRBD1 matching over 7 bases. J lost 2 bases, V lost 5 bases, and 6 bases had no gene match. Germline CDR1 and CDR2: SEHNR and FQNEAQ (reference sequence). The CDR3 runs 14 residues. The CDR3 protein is CASSPADRAYEQYF. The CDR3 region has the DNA TGTGCCAGCAGCCCCGCCGACAGGGCCTACGAGCAGTACTTC.

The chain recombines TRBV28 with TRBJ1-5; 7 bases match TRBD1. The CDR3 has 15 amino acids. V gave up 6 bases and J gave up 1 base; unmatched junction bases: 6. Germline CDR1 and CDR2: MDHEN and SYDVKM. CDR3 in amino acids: CASRVGQKSNQPQHF. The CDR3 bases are TGTGCCAGCAGGGTGGGACAGAAGAGCAATCAGCCCCAGCATTTT.

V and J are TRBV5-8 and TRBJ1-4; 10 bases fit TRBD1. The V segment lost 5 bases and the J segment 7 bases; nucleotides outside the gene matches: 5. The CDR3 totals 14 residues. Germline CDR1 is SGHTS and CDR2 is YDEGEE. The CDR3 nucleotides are TGTGCCAGCAGAAGGAGGGACAGGGGTGAAAAACTGTTTTTT. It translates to CASRRRDRGEKLFF.

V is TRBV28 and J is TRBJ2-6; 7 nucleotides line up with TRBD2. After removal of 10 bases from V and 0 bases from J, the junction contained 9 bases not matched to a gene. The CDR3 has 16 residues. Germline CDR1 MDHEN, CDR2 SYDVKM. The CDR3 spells CAIPGLYLSGANVLTF. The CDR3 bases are TGTGCCATCCCGGGACTATACCTCTCTGGGGCCAACGTCCTGACTTTC.

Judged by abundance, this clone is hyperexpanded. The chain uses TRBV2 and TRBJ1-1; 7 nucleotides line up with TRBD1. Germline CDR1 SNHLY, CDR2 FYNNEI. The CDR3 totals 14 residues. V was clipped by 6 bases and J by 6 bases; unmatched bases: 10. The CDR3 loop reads CASSWDSEFAEAFF. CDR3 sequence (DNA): TGTGCCAGCAGCTGGGACAGTGAGTTTGCTGAAGCTTTCTTT.

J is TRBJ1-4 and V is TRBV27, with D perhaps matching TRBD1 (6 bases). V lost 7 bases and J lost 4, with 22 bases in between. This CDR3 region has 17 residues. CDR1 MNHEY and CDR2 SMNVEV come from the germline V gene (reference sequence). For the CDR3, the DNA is TGTGCCAGCACCGCTGGACAGTCGGGGCGGGTTAATGAAAAACTGTTTTTT. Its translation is CASTAGQSGRVNEKLFF.

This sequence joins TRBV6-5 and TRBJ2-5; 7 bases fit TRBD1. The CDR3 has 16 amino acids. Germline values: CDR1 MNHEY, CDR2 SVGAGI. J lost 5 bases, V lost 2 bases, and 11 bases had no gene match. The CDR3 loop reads CASSYRQGPKAETQYF. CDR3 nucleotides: TGTGCCAGCAGTTACCGACAGGGCCCGAAGGCTGAGACCCAGTACTTC.

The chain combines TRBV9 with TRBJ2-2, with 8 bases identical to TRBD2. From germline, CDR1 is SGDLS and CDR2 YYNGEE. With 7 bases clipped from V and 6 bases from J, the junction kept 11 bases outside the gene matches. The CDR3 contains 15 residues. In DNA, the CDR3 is TGTGCCAGCGGCCTTGGGCGGGGGGTTTCCGGGGAGCTGTTTTTT. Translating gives CASGLGRGVSGELFF.

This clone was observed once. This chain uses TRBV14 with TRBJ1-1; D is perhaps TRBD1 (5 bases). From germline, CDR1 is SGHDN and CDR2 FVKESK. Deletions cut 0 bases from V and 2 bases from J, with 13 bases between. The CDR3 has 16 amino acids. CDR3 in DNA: TGTGCCAGCAGCCAAGATGGTGGGACGGTCAACACTGAAGCTTTCTTT. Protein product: CASSQDGGTVNTEAFF.